This T cell receptor beta chain stems from a study of blood T cell repertoires in COVID-19. Study at large: The samples span acute and convalescent COVID-19 from the United States, Italy and Spain. PBMCs, B-cell-depleted T cells, or T cells provided the cDNA or gDNA that made up the material.

Germline V CDR1 and CDR2: MGHRA, YSYEKL. Trimming stripped 0 bases from V and 1 base from J, with 9 bases between. CDR3 length: 16 amino acids. This clone showed up just a few times. Study processing details: Scientists estimated how many nucleated cells there were by amplifying reference gene primers. The repertoire was sequenced with immunoSEQ multiplex PCR; TCRdb's copy has only in-frame clones and lacks some. That table supplies the V and J calls and clone size; D and trimming were determined from the DNA. The data show more than 200,000 clones, with roughly 80% seen just once and roughly a tenth held by the top ten.

The J gene is TRBJ2-2, the V gene TRBV4-1, with D possibly being TRBD2 (6 bases). The TCR originated in a woman aged 80 or over with acute or convalescent COVID-19. The sample taken for sequencing was peripheral blood. DNA of the CDR3: TGCGCCAGCAGCCAAGATCCCGGGAGGAACACCGGGGAGCTGTTTTTT. It specifies CASSQDPGRNTGELFF.